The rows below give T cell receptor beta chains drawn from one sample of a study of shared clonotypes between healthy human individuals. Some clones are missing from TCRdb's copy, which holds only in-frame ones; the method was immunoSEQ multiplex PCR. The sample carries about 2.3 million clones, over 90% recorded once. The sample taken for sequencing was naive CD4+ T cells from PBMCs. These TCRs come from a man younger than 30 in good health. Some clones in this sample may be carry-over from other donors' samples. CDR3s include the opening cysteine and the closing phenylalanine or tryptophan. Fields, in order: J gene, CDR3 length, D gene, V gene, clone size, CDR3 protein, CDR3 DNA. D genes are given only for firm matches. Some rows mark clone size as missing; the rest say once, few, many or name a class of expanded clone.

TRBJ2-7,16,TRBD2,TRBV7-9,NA,CASSLRPAGPPGEQYF,TGTGCCAGCAGCTTGAGACCAGCGGGACCTCCGGGCGAGCAGTACTTC
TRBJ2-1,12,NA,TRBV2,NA,CASSFEYNEQFF,TGTGCCAGCAGTTTTGAGTACAATGAGCAGTTCTTC
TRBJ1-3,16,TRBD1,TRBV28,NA,CASSPPTGAGGNTIYF,TGTGCCAGCAGTCCACCGACAGGGGCAGGTGGAAACACCATATATTTT
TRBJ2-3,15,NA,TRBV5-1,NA,CASSLGTVGTDTQYF,TGCGCCAGCAGCTTGGGTACAGTCGGCACAGATACGCAGTATTTT
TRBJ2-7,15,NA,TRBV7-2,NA,CASSLRGKTTGEQYF,TGTGCCAGCAGCTTACGAGGGAAGACCACGGGGGAGCAGTACTTC
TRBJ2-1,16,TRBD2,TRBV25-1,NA,CASSAHLAGEWNEQFF,TGTGCCAGCAGTGCCCACTTAGCGGGAGAGTGGAATGAGCAGTTCTTC
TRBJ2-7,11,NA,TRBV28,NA,CASSPGLEQYF,TGTGCCAGCAGCCCCGGGCTCGAGCAGTACTTC
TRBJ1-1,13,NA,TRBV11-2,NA,CASSLKQTTEAFF,TGTGCCAGCAGCTTAAAACAGACCACTGAAGCTTTCTTT
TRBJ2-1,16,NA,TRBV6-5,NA,CASSYGGTPYYNEQFF,TGTGCCAGCAGTTACGGGGGGACACCTTATTACAATGAGCAGTTCTTC
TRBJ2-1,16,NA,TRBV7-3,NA,CASSLEAGFSYNEQFF,TGTGCCAGCAGCTTAGAGGCGGGATTCTCCTACAATGAGCAGTTCTTC
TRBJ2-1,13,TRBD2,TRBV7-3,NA,CASSLAGGPEQFF,TGTGCCAGCAGCTTAGCGGGAGGGCCTGAGCAGTTCTTC
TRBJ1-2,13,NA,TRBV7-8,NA,CASSLAGNYGYTF,TGTGCCAGCAGCTTAGCAGGGAACTATGGCTACACCTTC
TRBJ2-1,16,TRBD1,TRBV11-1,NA,CASSLVQGAAYNEQFF,TGTGCCAGCAGCTTAGTGCAGGGGGCGGCCTACAATGAGCAGTTCTTC
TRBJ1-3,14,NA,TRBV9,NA,CASSVDEFGNTIYF,TGTGCCAGCAGCGTAGATGAGTTTGGAAACACCATATATTTT
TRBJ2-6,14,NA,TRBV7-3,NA,CASSLRAGANVLTF,TGTGCCAGCAGCTTAAGGGCTGGGGCCAACGTCCTGACTTTC
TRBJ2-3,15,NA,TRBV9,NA,CASSVSGQGTDTQYF,TGTGCCAGCAGCGTATCAGGGCAGGGGACAGATACGCAGTATTTT
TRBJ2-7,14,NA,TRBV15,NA,CATSRDLSTYEQYF,TGTGCCACCAGCAGAGATCTATCAACCTACGAGCAGTACTTC
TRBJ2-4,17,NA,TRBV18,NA,CASSPLAPGGQLNIQYF,TGTGCCAGCTCACCTCTGGCCCCTGGGGGGCAGTTAAACATTCAGTACTTC
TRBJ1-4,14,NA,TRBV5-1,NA,CASSLGNGDEKLFF,TGCGCCAGCAGCTTGGGAAACGGGGATGAAAAACTGTTTTTT
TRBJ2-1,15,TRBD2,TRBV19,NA,CASSPTSGRAHEQFF,TGTGCCAGTAGTCCTACTAGCGGGAGGGCTCATGAGCAGTTCTTC
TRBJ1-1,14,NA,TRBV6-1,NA,CASSRDMGRTEAFF,TGTGCCAGCAGCCGGGACATGGGTCGTACTGAAGCTTTCTTT
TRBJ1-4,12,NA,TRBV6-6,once,CASGRPNEKLFF,TGTGCCAGCGGCAGACCTAATGAAAAACTGTTTTTT
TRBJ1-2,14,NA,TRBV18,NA,CASSLSRQEDGYTF,TGTGCCAGCTCACTGAGTCGGCAGGAGGATGGCTACACCTTC
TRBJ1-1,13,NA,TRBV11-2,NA,CASSLVPGRLAFF,TGTGCCAGCAGCTTAGTACCGGGACGTCTAGCTTTCTTT